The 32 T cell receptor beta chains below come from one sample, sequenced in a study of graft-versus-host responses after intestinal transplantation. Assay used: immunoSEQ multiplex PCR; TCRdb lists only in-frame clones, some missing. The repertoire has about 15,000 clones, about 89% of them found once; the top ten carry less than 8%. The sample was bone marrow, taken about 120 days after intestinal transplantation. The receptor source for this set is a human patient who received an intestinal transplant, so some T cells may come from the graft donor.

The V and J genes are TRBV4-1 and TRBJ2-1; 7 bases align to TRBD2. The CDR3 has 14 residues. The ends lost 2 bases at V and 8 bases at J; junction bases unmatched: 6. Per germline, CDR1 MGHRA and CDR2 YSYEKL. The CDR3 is CASSQSTSDDEQFF. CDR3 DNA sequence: TGCGCCAGCAGCCAATCTACTAGCGACGATGAGCAGTTCTTC.

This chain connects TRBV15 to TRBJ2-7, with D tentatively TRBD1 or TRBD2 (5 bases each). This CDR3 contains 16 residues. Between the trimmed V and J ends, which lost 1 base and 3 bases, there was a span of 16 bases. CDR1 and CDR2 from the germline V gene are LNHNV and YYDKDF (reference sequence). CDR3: CATSRGVGREYYEQYF. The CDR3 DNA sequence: TGTGCCACCAGCAGAGGGGTGGGACGGGAATACTACGAGCAGTACTTC.

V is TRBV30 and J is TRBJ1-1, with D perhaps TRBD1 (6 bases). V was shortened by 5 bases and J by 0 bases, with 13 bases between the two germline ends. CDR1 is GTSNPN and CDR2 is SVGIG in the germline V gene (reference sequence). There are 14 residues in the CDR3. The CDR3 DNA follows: TGTGCCTGGGGTACAGGGACTATGAACACTGAAGCTTTCTTT. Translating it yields CAWGTGTMNTEAFF.

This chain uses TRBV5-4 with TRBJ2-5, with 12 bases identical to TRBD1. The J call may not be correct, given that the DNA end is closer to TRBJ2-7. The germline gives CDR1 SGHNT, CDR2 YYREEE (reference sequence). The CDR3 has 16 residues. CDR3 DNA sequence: TGTGCCAGCAGCTTGGTGTCTCGGGACAGGGGGCACGAGCAGTACTTC. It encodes CASSLVSRDRGHEQYF.

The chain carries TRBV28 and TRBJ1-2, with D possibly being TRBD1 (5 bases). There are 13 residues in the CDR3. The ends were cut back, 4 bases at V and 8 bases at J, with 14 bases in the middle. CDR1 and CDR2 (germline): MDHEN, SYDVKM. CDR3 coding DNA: TGTGCCAGCAGTTGTGGGCACAGGTACGGCTACACCTTC. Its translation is CASSCGHRYGYTF.

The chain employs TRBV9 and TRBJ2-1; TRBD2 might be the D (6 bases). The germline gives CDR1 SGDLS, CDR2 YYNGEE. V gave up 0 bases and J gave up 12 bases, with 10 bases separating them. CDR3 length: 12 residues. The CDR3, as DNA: TGTGCCAGCAGCGTAGAGGACTATTTGCAGTTCTTC. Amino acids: CASSVEDYLQFF.

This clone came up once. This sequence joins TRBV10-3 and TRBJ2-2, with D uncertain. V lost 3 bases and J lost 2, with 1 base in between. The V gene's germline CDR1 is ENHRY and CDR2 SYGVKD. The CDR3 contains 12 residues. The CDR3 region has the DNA TGTGCCATCAGTGAAAACACCGGGGAGCTGTTTTTT. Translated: CAISENTGELFF.

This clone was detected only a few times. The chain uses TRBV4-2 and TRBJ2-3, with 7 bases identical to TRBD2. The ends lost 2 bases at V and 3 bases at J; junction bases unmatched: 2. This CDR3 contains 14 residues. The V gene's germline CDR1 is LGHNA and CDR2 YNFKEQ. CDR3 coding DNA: TGTGCCAGCAGCCAATACGGGGGGACAGATACGCAGTATTTT. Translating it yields CASSQYGGTDTQYF.

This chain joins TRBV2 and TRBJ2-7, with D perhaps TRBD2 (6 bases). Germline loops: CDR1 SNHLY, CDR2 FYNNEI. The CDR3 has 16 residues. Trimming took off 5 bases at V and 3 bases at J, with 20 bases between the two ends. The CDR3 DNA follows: TGTGCCAGCAGTCCGCCGGGGGAGAACCGGATCTACGAGCAGTACTTC. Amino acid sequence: CASSPPGENRIYEQYF.

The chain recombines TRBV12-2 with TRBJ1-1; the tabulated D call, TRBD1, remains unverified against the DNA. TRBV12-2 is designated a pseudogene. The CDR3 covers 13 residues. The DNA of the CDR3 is TGTGCAAGTCGCTTAGACAGGGACACTGAAGCTTTCTTT. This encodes CASRLDRDTEAFF.

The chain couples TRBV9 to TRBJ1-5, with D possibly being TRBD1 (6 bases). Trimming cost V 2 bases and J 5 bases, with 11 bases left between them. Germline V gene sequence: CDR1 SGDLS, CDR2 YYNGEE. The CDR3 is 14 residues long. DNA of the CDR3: TGTGCCAGCAGCGTGGGGGCCTTCGATCAGCCCCAGCATTTT. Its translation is CASSVGAFDQPQHF.

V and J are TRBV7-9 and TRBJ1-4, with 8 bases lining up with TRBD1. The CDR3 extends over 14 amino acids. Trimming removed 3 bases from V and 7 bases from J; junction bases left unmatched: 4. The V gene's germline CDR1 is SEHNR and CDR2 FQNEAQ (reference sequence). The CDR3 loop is CASSFPQGAEKLFF. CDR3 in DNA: TGTGCCAGCAGCTTCCCGCAGGGGGCTGAAAAACTGTTTTTT.

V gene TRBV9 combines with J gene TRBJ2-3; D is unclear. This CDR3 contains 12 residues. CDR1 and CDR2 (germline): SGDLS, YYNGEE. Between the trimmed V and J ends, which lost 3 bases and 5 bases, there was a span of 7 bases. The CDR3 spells CASSESGDTQYF. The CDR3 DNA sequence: TGTGCCAGCAGCGAGTCGGGAGATACGCAGTATTTT.

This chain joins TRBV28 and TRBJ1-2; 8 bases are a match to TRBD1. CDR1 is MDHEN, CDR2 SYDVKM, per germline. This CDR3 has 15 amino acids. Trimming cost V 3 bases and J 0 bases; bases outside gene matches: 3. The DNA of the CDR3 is TGTGCCAGCAGTTTGGGACAGGTCTCTAACTATGGCTACACCTTC. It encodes CASSLGQVSNYGYTF.

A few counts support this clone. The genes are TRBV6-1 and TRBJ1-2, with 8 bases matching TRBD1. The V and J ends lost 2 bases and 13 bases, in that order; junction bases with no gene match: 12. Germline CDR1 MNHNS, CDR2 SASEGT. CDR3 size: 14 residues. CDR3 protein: CASSESGTGLSPTF. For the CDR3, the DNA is TGTGCCAGCAGTGAATCTGGGACAGGTCTCTCCCCCACCTTC.

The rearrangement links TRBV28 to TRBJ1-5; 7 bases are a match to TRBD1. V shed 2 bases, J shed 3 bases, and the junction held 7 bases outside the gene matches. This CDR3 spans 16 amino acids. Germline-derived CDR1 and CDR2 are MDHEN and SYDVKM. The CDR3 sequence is CASSLLTGEANQPQHF. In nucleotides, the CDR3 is TGTGCCAGCAGTTTACTTACAGGGGAAGCCAATCAGCCCCAGCATTTT.

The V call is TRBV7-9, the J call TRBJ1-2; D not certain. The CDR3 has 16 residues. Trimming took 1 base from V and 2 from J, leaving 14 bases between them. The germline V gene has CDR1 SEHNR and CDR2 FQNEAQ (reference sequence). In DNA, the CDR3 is TGTGCCAGCAGCTTAGTGGGTGGGGAACCCAACTATGGCTACACCTTC. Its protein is CASSLVGGEPNYGYTF.

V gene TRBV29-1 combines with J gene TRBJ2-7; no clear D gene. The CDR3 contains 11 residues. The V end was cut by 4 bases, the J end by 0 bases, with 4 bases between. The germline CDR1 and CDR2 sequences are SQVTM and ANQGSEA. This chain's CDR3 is CSVVSSYEQYF. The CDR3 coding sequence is TGCAGCGTTGTTTCCTCCTACGAGCAGTACTTC.

The CDR3 loop reads CASSYGLAGAETQYF. Written as DNA, the CDR3 is TGTGCCAGCAGCTACGGACTAGCGGGAGCAGAGACCCAGTACTTC. The chain combines TRBV11-2 with TRBJ2-5; 13 nucleotides match TRBD2. V was pared by 4 bases and J by 4 bases, with 3 bases of the junction left unmatched. This CDR3 is 15 amino acids long. CDR1 and CDR2 from the germline V gene are SGHAT and FQNNGV. The complete variable domain, with remaining parts taken from reference TRBV11-2 and TRBJ2-5, reads EAGVAQSPRYKIIEKRQSVAFWCNPISGHATLYWYQQILGQGPKLLIQFQNNGVVDDSQLPKDRFSAERLKGVDSTLKIQPAKLEDSAVYLCASSYGLAGAETQYFGPGTRLLVL.

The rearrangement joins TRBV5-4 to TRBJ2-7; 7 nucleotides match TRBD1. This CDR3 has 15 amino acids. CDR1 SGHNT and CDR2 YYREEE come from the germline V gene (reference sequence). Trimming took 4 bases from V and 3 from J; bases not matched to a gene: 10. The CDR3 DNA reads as TGTGCCAGCAGCCCTCGTACCGGGACAGACTACGAGCAGTACTTC. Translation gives CASSPRTGTDYEQYF. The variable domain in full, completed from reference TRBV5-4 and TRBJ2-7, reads ETGVTQSPTHLIKTRGQQVTLRCSSQSGHNTVSWYQQALGQGPQFIFQYYREEENGRGNFPPRFSGLQFPNYSSELNVNALELDDSALYLCASSPRTGTDYEQYFGPGTRLTVT.

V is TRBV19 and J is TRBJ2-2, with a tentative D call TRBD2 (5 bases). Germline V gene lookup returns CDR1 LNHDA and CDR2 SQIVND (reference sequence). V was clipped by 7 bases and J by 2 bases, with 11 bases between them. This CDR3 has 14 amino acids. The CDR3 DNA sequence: TGTGCCAGTAATGGCGGACTTAACACCGGGGAGCTGTTTTTT. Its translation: CASNGGLNTGELFF. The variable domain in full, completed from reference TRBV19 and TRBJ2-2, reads DGGITQSPKYLFRKEGQNVTLSCEQNLNHDAMYWYRQDPGQGLRLIYYSQIVNDFQKGDIAEGYSVSREKKESFPLTVTSAQKNPTAFYLCASNGGLNTGELFFGEGSRLTVL.

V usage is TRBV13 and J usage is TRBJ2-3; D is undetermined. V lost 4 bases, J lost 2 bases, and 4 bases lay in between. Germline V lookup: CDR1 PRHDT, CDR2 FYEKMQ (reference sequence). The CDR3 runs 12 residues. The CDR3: CASSSFTDTQYF. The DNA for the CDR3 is TGTGCCAGCAGCTCGTTCACAGATACGCAGTATTTT.

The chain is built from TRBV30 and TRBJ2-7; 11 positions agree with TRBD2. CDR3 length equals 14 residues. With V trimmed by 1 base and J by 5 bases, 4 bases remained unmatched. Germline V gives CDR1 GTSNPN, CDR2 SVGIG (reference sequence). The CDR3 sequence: CAWSEASGRNEQYF. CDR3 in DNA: TGTGCCTGGAGTGAAGCTAGCGGGAGGAACGAGCAGTACTTC.

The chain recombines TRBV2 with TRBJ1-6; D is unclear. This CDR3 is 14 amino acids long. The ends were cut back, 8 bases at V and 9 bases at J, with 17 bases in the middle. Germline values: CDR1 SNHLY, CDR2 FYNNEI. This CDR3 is CASRPTAYGSPLHF. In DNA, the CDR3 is TGTGCCAGCCGTCCCACCGCCTACGGTTCACCCCTCCACTTT.

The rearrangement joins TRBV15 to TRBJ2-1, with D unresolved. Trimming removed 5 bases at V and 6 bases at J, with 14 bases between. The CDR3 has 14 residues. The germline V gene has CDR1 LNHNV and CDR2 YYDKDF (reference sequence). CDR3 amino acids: CATSHERPVNEQFF. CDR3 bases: TGTGCCACCAGCCACGAGCGACCCGTCAATGAGCAGTTCTTC.

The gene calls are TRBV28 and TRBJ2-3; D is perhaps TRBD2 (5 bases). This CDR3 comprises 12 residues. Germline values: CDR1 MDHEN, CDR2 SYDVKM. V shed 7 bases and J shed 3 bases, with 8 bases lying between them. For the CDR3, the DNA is TGTGCCAGCAATCGGGGAACAGATACGCAGTATTTT. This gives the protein CASNRGTDTQYF. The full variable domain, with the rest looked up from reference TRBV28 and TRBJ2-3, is DVKVTQSSRYLVKRTGEKVFLECVQDMDHENMFWYRQDPGLGLRLIYFSYDVKMKEKGDIPEGYSVSREKKERFSLILESASTNQTSMYLCASNRGTDTQYFGPGTRLTVL.

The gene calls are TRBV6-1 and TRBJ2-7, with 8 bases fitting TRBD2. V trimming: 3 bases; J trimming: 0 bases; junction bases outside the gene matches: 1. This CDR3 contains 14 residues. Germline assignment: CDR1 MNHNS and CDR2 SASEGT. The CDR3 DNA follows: TGTGCCAGCAGTGACGGGAGGGCCTCCTACGAGCAGTACTTC. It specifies CASSDGRASYEQYF.

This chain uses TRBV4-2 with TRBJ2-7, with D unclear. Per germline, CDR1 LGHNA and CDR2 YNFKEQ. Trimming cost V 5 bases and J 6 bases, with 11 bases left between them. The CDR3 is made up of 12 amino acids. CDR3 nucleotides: TGTGCCAGCAGCTCCCTTGGTAGCGAGCAGTACTTC. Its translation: CASSSLGSEQYF.

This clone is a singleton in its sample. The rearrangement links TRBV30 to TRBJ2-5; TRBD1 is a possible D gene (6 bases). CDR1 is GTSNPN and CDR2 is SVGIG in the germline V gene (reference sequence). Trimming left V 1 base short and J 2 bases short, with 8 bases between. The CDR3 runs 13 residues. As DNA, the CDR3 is TGTGCCTGGAGTGGGCAGGGGCAAGAGACCCAGTACTTC. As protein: CAWSGQGQETQYF.

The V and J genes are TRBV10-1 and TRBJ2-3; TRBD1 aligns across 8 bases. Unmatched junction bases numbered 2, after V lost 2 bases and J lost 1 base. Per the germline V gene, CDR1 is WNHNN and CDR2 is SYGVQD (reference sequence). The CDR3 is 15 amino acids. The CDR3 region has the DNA TGCGCCAGCAGTGAGCCGGGACAGGGCACAGATACGCAGTATTTT. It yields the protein CASSEPGQGTDTQYF.

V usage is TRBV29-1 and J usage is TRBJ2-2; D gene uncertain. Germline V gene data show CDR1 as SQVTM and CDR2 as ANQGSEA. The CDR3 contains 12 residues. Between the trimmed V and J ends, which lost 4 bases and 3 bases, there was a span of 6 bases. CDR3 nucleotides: TGCAGCGTTGTCAGGTACACCGGGGAGCTGTTTTTT. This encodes CSVVRYTGELFF.

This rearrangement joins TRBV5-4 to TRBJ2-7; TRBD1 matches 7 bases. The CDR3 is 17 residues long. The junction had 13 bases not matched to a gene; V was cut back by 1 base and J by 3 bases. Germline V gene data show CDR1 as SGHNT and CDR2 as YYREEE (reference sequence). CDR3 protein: CASSLSLLVPGGYEQYF. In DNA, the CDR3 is TGTGCCAGCAGCTTGTCCCTTTTAGTACCAGGGGGCTACGAGCAGTACTTC. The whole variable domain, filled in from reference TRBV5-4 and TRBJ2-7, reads ETGVTQSPTHLIKTRGQQVTLRCSSQSGHNTVSWYQQALGQGPQFIFQYYREEENGRGNFPPRFSGLQFPNYSSELNVNALELDDSALYLCASSLSLLVPGGYEQYFGPGTRLTVT.